These 26 T cell receptor beta chains were sequenced from one sample in a study of cytomegalovirus exposure and HLA in healthy donors. PCR amplification relied on 60 Vbeta primers (plus 13 Jbeta primers). The protocol was immunoSEQ multiplex PCR, while the TCRdb copy is restricted to in-frame clones and leaves out a portion. The table includes 110,000 to 150,000 clones, over 60% detected once. The source material was PBMCs. The receptors derive from a man in his forties in good health and CMV-seronegative.

This chain uses TRBV10-3 with TRBJ1-1; D is unresolved. V lost 3 bases and J lost 0, with 11 bases in between. CDR3 length: 15 residues. The germline gives CDR1 ENHRY, CDR2 SYGVKD. CDR3 bases: TGTGCCATCAGTGATCTGGGCACTTTGAACACTGAAGCTTTCTTT. This encodes CAISDLGTLNTEAFF.

This clone was picked up a small number of times. This sequence joins TRBV4-1 and TRBJ2-1; 12 nucleotides agree with TRBD2. Germline CDR1 and CDR2: MGHRA and YSYEKL. CDR3 length equals 17 residues. V was pared by 4 bases and J by 1 base, with 5 bases of the junction left unmatched. CDR3 loop: CASSLELAGGSYNEQFF. The CDR3 DNA reads TGCGCCAGCAGCCTAGAACTAGCGGGAGGTTCCTACAATGAGCAGTTCTTC.

The chain combines TRBV2 with TRBJ1-2, with D perhaps TRBD1 (5 bases). Germline V gives CDR1 SNHLY, CDR2 FYNNEI. This CDR3 spans 13 amino acids. Trimming cost V 2 bases and J 4 bases, with 8 bases left between them. CDR3 sequence (DNA): TGTGCCAGCAGTGAACAGGGTTCCTATGGCTACACCTTC. This encodes CASSEQGSYGYTF.

This chain joins TRBV14 and TRBJ1-2; D is possibly TRBD1 (5 bases). Germline lookup yields CDR1 SGHDN and CDR2 FVKESK. V was clipped by 4 bases and J by 3 bases, with 9 bases between them. This CDR3 is built from 13 residues. CDR3 DNA sequence: TGTGCCAGCAGCCCGGACACTTACTATGGCTACACCTTC. Protein sequence: CASSPDTYYGYTF.

The rearrangement links TRBV5-4 to TRBJ1-1; a weak D match, TRBD1 (5 bases). V gave up 7 bases and J gave up 7 bases, with 14 bases separating them. The germline gives CDR1 SGHNT, CDR2 YYREEE (reference sequence). The CDR3 spans 12 residues. Written as DNA, the CDR3 is TGTGCCAGCGGGGCAGGGTCGTATGAAGCTTTCTTT. The encoded protein is CASGAGSYEAFF.

There are a few counts of this clone. CDR3 coding DNA: TGTGCCAGCAGCTTGGTAAGAAGCCCATATGGCTACACCTTC. Translating gives CASSLVRSPYGYTF. The V and J genes are TRBV5-6 and TRBJ1-2; unclear D gene. Trimming cost V 0 bases and J 5 bases, with 11 bases left between them. The length of the CDR3 is 14 residues. Germline loops: CDR1 SGHDT, CDR2 YYEEEE.

The chain couples TRBV29-1 to TRBJ1-3; D is undetermined. The CDR3 runs 11 residues. The ends were cut back, 2 bases at V and 7 bases at J, with 6 bases in the middle. The V gene's germline CDR1 is SQVTM and CDR2 ANQGSEA. The CDR3 spells CSVETGNTIYF. CDR3 sequence (DNA): TGCAGCGTTGAAACGGGGAACACCATATATTTT.

This rearrangement joins TRBV29-1 to TRBJ2-7, with a tentative D call TRBD1 (6 bases). The CDR3 is 13 amino acids. Trimming shortened V by 7 bases and J by 2 bases, and 15 bases separated the two germline ends. Germline V lookup: CDR1 SQVTM, CDR2 ANQGSEA. The CDR3 nucleotides are TGCAGCGCTAACAGGGCACTAACCTACGAGCAGTACTTC. Protein product: CSANRALTYEQYF.

V usage is TRBV7-2 and J usage is TRBJ2-3, with a possible D match to TRBD2 (5 bases). The germline gives CDR1 SGHTA, CDR2 FQGNSA. V gave up 5 bases and J gave up 1 base, with 13 bases separating them. CDR3 size: 15 residues. In DNA, the CDR3 is TGTGCCAGCAGCCTGGACTGGGCCCGCACAGATACGCAGTATTTT. As protein: CASSLDWARTDTQYF.

The rearrangement links TRBV5-1 to TRBJ1-2; 7 bases align to TRBD1. V was clipped by 0 bases and J by 8 bases; unmatched bases: 13. Germline CDR1 is SGHRS and CDR2 is YFSETQ. The CDR3 is made up of 16 amino acids. This CDR3 is CASSLEPRDRVRGYTF. CDR3 in DNA: TGCGCCAGCAGCTTGGAACCGAGAGACAGGGTTCGCGGCTACACCTTC.

This clone was picked up one time. This chain uses TRBV5-4 with TRBJ2-3; possibly TRBD2 for D (6 bases). V lost 4 bases and J 0 bases, leaving 18 bases between the germline ends. The CDR3 contains 17 residues. Germline V gives CDR1 SGHNT, CDR2 YYREEE (reference sequence). The CDR3 coding sequence is TGTGCCAGCAGCCTCGGCATGGGCGGGGTTAGCACAGATACGCAGTATTTT. Translated: CASSLGMGGVSTDTQYF.

This chain joins TRBV5-1 and TRBJ2-7, with 10 bases aligning to TRBD2. The V gene's germline CDR1 is SGHRS and CDR2 YFSETQ. With 4 bases clipped from V and 0 bases from J, the junction kept 1 base outside the gene matches. CDR3 length: 14 amino acids. The CDR3 region is CASSTSGNSYEQYF. CDR3 nucleotide sequence: TGCGCCAGCAGCACTAGCGGGAACTCCTACGAGCAGTACTTC.

This clone was seen more than once but under ten times. The V and J genes are TRBV29-1 and TRBJ2-4, with D perhaps matching TRBD1 (8 bases). The CDR3 loop spans 15 amino acids. Trimming took off 0 bases at V and 6 bases at J, with 15 bases between the two ends. Germline values: CDR1 SQVTM, CDR2 ANQGSEA. CDR3 bases: TGCAGCGTTGAAGAGGCGGACAGGGAGGGAAACATTCAGTACTTC. Residues: CSVEEADREGNIQYF.

The J gene is TRBJ1-1, the V gene TRBV7-9, with TRBD1 as a possible D gene (5 bases). Trimming took 6 bases from V and 3 from J, leaving 14 bases between them. The CDR3 totals 14 residues. Germline CDR1 reads SEHNR; CDR2 reads FQNEAQ (reference sequence). The chain's CDR3 is CASRPPTGDTEAFF. As DNA, the CDR3 is TGTGCCAGCAGGCCACCCACGGGGGACACTGAAGCTTTCTTT.

The V call is TRBV6-4, the J call TRBJ1-1; D perhaps matches TRBD1 (5 bases). The CDR3 length is 13 residues. Germline V gives CDR1 MRHNA, CDR2 SNTAGT. Trimming took 6 bases from V and 1 from J, leaving 9 bases between them. Here the CDR3 DNA reads TGTGCCAGCAGATCGACAGCGAACACTGAAGCTTTCTTT. Amino acid sequence: CASRSTANTEAFF.

The V call is TRBV5-6, the J call TRBJ2-1; 7 nucleotides match TRBD2. Germline V gene lookup returns CDR1 SGHDT and CDR2 YYEEEE. V lost 4 bases to trimming and J lost 6 bases; unmatched junction nucleotides: 7. The CDR3 runs to 14 residues. The CDR3 is CASSNGGGANEQFF. CDR3 nucleotides: TGTGCCAGCAGCAATGGGGGGGGTGCCAATGAGCAGTTCTTC.

The chain employs TRBV7-8 and TRBJ2-3; 10 nucleotides line up with TRBD2. Germline loops: CDR1 SGHVS, CDR2 FQNEAQ. The length of the CDR3 is 18 residues. V shed 1 base and J 0 bases; nucleotides not matched to a gene: 7. The CDR3 DNA sequence: TGTGCCAGCAGCTTAGATGATAGCGGGAGGCCCAGCACAGATACGCAGTATTTT. Encoded protein: CASSLDDSGRPSTDTQYF.

The V gene is TRBV6-1, the J gene TRBJ2-7; the match to TRBD2 covers 7 bases. This CDR3 has 13 residues. J gave up 7 bases and V 8 bases, and 11 bases lay outside the gene matches. Per the germline V gene, CDR1 is MNHNS and CDR2 is SASEGT. CDR3 coding DNA: TGTGCCAGCGGGAGTCGGGAGGAGCGGGAGCAGTACTTC. Translation gives CASGSREEREQYF.

This chain connects TRBV15 to TRBJ1-2, with 9 bases that match TRBD1. V lost 5 bases, J lost 8 bases, and 9 bases stayed unmatched. This CDR3 is built from 14 residues. Germline V gene sequence: CDR1 LNHNV, CDR2 YYDKDF (reference sequence). The CDR3, as DNA: TGTGCCACCAGCGCTCCGGGACAGGGCCACGGCTACACCTTC. It is translated as CATSAPGQGHGYTF.

This clone was picked up a small number of times. The chain carries TRBV6-1 and TRBJ1-2, with D possibly TRBD1 on 6 matching bases. Germline V gene lookup returns CDR1 MNHNS and CDR2 SASEGT. CDR3 size: 13 residues. Trimming shortened V by 3 bases and J by 7 bases, and 12 bases separated the two germline ends. The CDR3 region has the DNA TGTGCCAGCAGTGATGGGGGGGCGCGTGGCTACACCTTC. Amino acids: CASSDGGARGYTF.

The chain is built from TRBV18 and TRBJ2-7, with 7 positions matching TRBD2. Looked up from germline, CDR1 is KGHSH and CDR2 is LQKENI. Losses at the gene ends were 1 base for V and 5 bases for J; bases not matched to a gene: 5. The CDR3 runs to 14 residues. The CDR3 is CASSPLQGGNEQYF. DNA of the CDR3: TGTGCCAGCTCACCACTCCAGGGAGGGAACGAGCAGTACTTC.

The chain joins TRBV6-5 to TRBJ2-7, with D possibly being TRBD2 (5 bases). Trimming shortened V by 5 bases and J by 4 bases, and 12 bases separated the two germline ends. Germline V gene sequence: CDR1 MNHEY, CDR2 SVGAGI. The CDR3 totals 13 residues. The CDR3 DNA sequence: TGTGCCAGCAGTCGGGAACCTGGGTACGAGCAGTACTTC. It specifies CASSREPGYEQYF.

The rearrangement uses TRBV7-9 and TRBJ2-3; 7 bases match TRBD1. Germline V gene lookup returns CDR1 SEHNR and CDR2 FQNEAQ (reference sequence). The CDR3 is 15 residues long. V dropped 5 bases and J dropped 1; count of bases not matched to a gene: 6. CDR3 coding DNA: TGTGCCAGCAGCACTAGGGGGCGAGGCACAGATACGCAGTATTTT. Translation gives CASSTRGRGTDTQYF.

This clone has a handful of counts. V usage is TRBV11-3 and J usage is TRBJ2-1; D is possibly TRBD2 (6 bases). This CDR3 has 15 residues. Per germline, CDR1 SGHNT and CDR2 YENEEA. The V end lost 4 bases, the J end lost 0 bases, and 10 bases lay between the germline ends. CDR3 bases: TGTGCCAGCAGCTCCGACGGGAGCTCCTACAATGAGCAGTTCTTC. It translates to CASSSDGSSYNEQFF.

The genes are TRBV9 and TRBJ2-2; TRBD2 matches at 7 bases. Germline CDR1 and CDR2: SGDLS and YYNGEE. CDR3 size: 15 residues. V lost 5 bases to trimming and J lost 9 bases; unmatched junction nucleotides: 13. The CDR3 DNA reads as TGTGCCAGCAGTGAACTAGCGACTCCAAGCCGGGAGCTGTTTTTT. This translates into CASSELATPSRELFF.

This clone was observed a few times. CDR3 loop: CSVEAPGTGGGYEKLFF. CDR3 nucleotide sequence: TGCAGCGTTGAAGCGCCCGGGACAGGGGGGGGCTATGAAAAACTGTTTTTT. This chain uses TRBV29-1 with TRBJ1-4; the match to TRBD1 covers 11 bases. V shed 1 base, J shed 6 bases, and the junction held 10 bases outside the gene matches. Germline CDR1 SQVTM, CDR2 ANQGSEA. This CDR3 spans 17 amino acids.